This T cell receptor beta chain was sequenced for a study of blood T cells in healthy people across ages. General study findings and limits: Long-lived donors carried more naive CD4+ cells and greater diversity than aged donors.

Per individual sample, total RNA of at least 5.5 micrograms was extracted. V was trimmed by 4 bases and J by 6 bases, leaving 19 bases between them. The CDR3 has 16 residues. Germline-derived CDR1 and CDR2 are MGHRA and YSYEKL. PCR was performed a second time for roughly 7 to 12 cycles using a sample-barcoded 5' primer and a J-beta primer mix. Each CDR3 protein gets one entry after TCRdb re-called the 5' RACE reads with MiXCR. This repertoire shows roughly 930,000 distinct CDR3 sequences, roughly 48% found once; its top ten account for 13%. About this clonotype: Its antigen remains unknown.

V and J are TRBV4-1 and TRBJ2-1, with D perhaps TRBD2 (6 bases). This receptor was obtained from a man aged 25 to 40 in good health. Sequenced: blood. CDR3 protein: CASSLLATYAGNEQFF. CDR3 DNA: TGCGCCAGCAGCCTTCTAGCGACCTACGCCGGCAATGAGCAGTTCTTC.